Below are 30 T cell receptor beta chains sequenced from a single sample in a study of blood T cell repertoires in COVID-19. Using immunoSEQ multiplex PCR, the repertoire was profiled, and TCRdb retains in-frame clones only, with some absent. The sample has around 140,000 clones; over 80% are singletons. Sequenced input: peripheral blood. Source of these receptors: a human donor in a cohort sampled during active COVID-19.

The rearrangement joins TRBV4-3 to TRBJ2-7, with D possibly matching TRBD1 (6 bases). Germline CDR1 is LGHNA and CDR2 is YSLEER. The V and J ends lost 3 bases and 3 bases respectively, with 15 bases between them. CDR3 size: 15 residues. The CDR3 here is CASSQIQGSVYEQYF. The CDR3 coding sequence is TGCGCCAGCAGCCAGATACAGGGTTCGGTCTACGAGCAGTACTTC.

The rearrangement uses TRBV10-3 and TRBJ2-7; 7 bases fit TRBD1. Looked up from germline, CDR1 is ENHRY and CDR2 is SYGVKD. CDR3 size: 13 residues. V lost 7 bases, J lost 0 bases, and 3 bases stayed unmatched. The chain's CDR3 is CAINGQDSYEQYF. The CDR3 DNA sequence: TGTGCCATCAACGGACAGGACTCCTACGAGCAGTACTTC.

The chain has TRBV6-5 and TRBJ1-2; no firm D call. There are 13 residues in the CDR3. V was cut by 6 bases and J by 4 bases, with 12 bases left in between. The germline gives CDR1 MNHEY, CDR2 SVGAGI. CDR3 sequence reads: CASSSPEFYGYTF. CDR3 in DNA: TGTGCCAGCAGCTCCCCCGAGTTCTATGGCTACACCTTC.

V gene TRBV9 combines with J gene TRBJ2-7; tentative D call: TRBD2 (5 bases). There are 15 residues in the CDR3. With 0 bases removed from V and 1 base from J, the gap between germline ends came to 11 bases. From germline, CDR1 is SGDLS and CDR2 YYNGEE. The CDR3 spells CASSVDIGDSYEQYF. Here the CDR3 DNA reads TGTGCCAGCAGCGTAGACATCGGGGATTCCTACGAGCAGTACTTC.

V gene TRBV30 combines with J gene TRBJ1-2; D gene ambiguous. The CDR3 is 13 residues long. V was trimmed by 0 bases and J by 8 bases, leaving 13 bases between them. CDR1 is GTSNPN and CDR2 is SVGIG in the germline V gene (reference sequence). The CDR3 DNA sequence: TGTGCCTGGAGTGTGGGCCTCGGAGGGGGCTACACCTTC. Translation: CAWSVGLGGGYTF.

The chain couples TRBV7-3 to TRBJ1-2, with 10 nucleotides matching TRBD1. The CDR3 spans 14 residues. CDR1 SGHTA and CDR2 FQGTGA come from the germline V gene. V gave up 5 bases and J gave up 6 bases; unmatched junction bases: 6. CDR3 in DNA: TGTGCCAGCAGCATACGCGGACAGGGGGATGGCTACACCTTC. Residues: CASSIRGQGDGYTF.

The chain is built from TRBV5-8 and TRBJ2-5, with a tentative D call TRBD2 (6 bases). CDR3 size: 15 residues. The V gene's germline CDR1 is SGHTS and CDR2 YDEGEE. V dropped 5 bases and J dropped 2 bases, with 16 bases sitting between them. CDR3 nucleotide sequence: TGTGCCAGCAGTTACGGGACTTATGATCAAGAGACCCAGTACTTC. Translated: CASSYGTYDQETQYF.

The V and J genes are TRBV4-2 and TRBJ1-6; 8 bases map to TRBD1. CDR3 length equals 14 residues. The trim removed 0 bases at V and 16 bases at J, leaving 8 bases unmatched. Germline-derived CDR1 and CDR2 are LGHNA and YNFKEQ. The CDR3 region has the DNA TGTGCCAGCAGCCAAGATTTGGGACAGGTCCCACTCCACTTT. It translates to CASSQDLGQVPLHF.

CDR3 sequence reads: CASSPGLAEYNEQFF. DNA of the CDR3: TGTGCCAGTAGTCCGGGACTAGCGGAATACAATGAGCAGTTCTTC. This chain connects TRBV19 to TRBJ2-1; 11 nucleotides align to TRBD2. Germline CDR1 and CDR2: LNHDA and SQIVND (reference sequence). This CDR3 contains 15 residues. V lost 5 bases, J lost 4 bases, and 4 bases stayed unmatched.

About this clone: The identical CDR3 is also encoded by other nucleotide sequences in the sample. This chain connects TRBV5-1 to TRBJ2-1; 14 nucleotides line up with TRBD2. Germline trimming cut 4 bases from V and 9 bases from J; bases unmatched to any gene: 6. The germline CDR1 and CDR2 sequences are SGHRS and YFSETQ. This CDR3 is built from 15 residues. CDR3 residues: CASSLGLAGAGEQFF. The DNA of the CDR3 is TGCGCCAGCAGCCTGGGACTAGCGGGAGCCGGTGAGCAGTTCTTC.

The genes are TRBV11-3 and TRBJ2-3; 14 bases fit TRBD2. After removal of 4 bases from V and 6 bases from J, the junction contained 3 bases not matched to a gene. Germline V CDR1 and CDR2: SGHNT, YENEEA. The CDR3 runs 15 residues. CDR3 in DNA: TGTGCCAGCAGCTATGGGACTAGCGGGAGTGATACGCAGTATTTT. Amino acids: CASSYGTSGSDTQYF. Complete variable domain (other parts from reference TRBV11-3 and TRBJ2-3): EAGVVQSPRYKIIEKKQPVAFWCNPISGHNTLYWYLQNLGQGPELLIRYENEEAVDDSQLPKDRFSAERLKGVDSTLKIQPAELGDSAVYLCASSYGTSGSDTQYFGPGTRLTVL.

V usage is TRBV7-8 and J usage is TRBJ2-7; 9 positions match TRBD2. J lost 1 base, V lost 2 bases, and 0 bases had no gene match. Per germline, CDR1 SGHVS and CDR2 FQNEAQ. The CDR3 spans 14 residues. CDR3 nucleotide sequence: TGTGCCAGCAGCTTACTAGCGGGGTCCTACGAGCAGTACTTC. As protein: CASSLLAGSYEQYF.

J is TRBJ1-2 and V is TRBV29-1, with TRBD1 identical over 10 bases. Per germline, CDR1 SQVTM and CDR2 ANQGSEA. The CDR3 runs to 14 residues. V was pared by 7 bases and J by 4 bases, with 9 bases of the junction left unmatched. The CDR3 DNA reads as TGCAGCGCGGGTCGACAGGGGGCAGGCTATGGCTACACCTTC. It yields the protein CSAGRQGAGYGYTF. Using reference TRBV29-1 and TRBJ1-2 for the parts outside the CDR3, the full variable domain is SAVISQKPSRDICQRGTSLTIQCQVDSQVTMMFWYRQQPGQSLTLIATANQGSEATYESGFVIDKFPISRPNLTFSTLTVSNMSPEDSSIYLCSAGRQGAGYGYTFGSGTRLTVV.

The rearrangement links TRBV7-3 to TRBJ2-6, with 7 bases aligning to TRBD1. This CDR3 contains 16 residues. Looked up from germline, CDR1 is SGHTA and CDR2 is FQGTGA. The ends lost 6 bases at V and 2 bases at J; junction bases unmatched: 7. For the CDR3, the DNA is TGTGCCAGCAGTTTTAGGGGGACAGCTGGGGCCAACGTCCTGACTTTC. Protein sequence: CASSFRGTAGANVLTF.

This chain connects TRBV19 to TRBJ1-3; D ambiguous. Germline V gives CDR1 LNHDA, CDR2 SQIVND (reference sequence). V was clipped by 5 bases and J by 0 bases, with 5 bases between them. This CDR3 is built from 13 residues. The CDR3 sequence: CASSSSSGNTIYF. In nucleotides, the CDR3 is TGTGCCAGTAGTTCTAGCTCTGGAAACACCATATATTTT.

The gene calls are TRBV7-2 and TRBJ2-1; possibly TRBD2 for D (6 bases). Germline V gene data show CDR1 as SGHTA and CDR2 as FQGNSA. Trimming pared 6 bases from V and 6 bases from J, leaving 12 bases between. The CDR3 is made up of 13 amino acids. The CDR3 region has the DNA TGTGCCAGCAGTTTGGGACTTCTCAATGAGCAGTTCTTC. The encoded protein is CASSLGLLNEQFF. The complete variable domain, with remaining parts taken from reference TRBV7-2 and TRBJ2-1, reads GAGVSQSPSNKVTEKGKDVELRCDPISGHTALYWYRQSLGQGLEFLIYFQGNSAPDKSGLPSDRFSAERTGGSVSTLTIQRTQQEDSAVYLCASSLGLLNEQFFGPGTRLTVL.

V is TRBV7-9 and J is TRBJ2-2, with TRBD1 matching 8 bases. CDR3 length: 17 amino acids. CDR1 is SEHNR and CDR2 is FQNEAQ in the germline V gene (reference sequence). J was trimmed by 7 bases and V by 3 bases; bases with no gene match: 13. CDR3 coding DNA: TGTGCCAGCAGCTTGCCTATCAGGGGGCGGATCGTCGGGGAGCTGTTTTTT. Protein: CASSLPIRGRIVGELFF.

The V call is TRBV20-1, the J call TRBJ1-4, with 7 bases fitting TRBD1. The CDR3 spans 14 residues. The germline CDR1 and CDR2 sequences are DFQATT and SNEGSKA (reference sequence). J was trimmed by 7 bases and V by 3 bases; bases with no gene match: 8. In DNA, the CDR3 is TGCAGTGCTAGTGTGGAACAGGGGCTTGAAAAACTGTTTTTT. Its translation: CSASVEQGLEKLFF.

The chain combines TRBV4-3 with TRBJ2-7; no definite D call. The CDR3 consists of 16 residues. The V and J ends lost 0 bases and 2 bases respectively, with 14 bases between them. Germline values: CDR1 LGHNA, CDR2 YSLEER. The CDR3 sequence: CASSQEAGYNTYEQYF. The DNA of the CDR3 is TGCGCCAGCAGCCAAGAGGCCGGGTACAATACCTACGAGCAGTACTTC.

The chain recombines TRBV7-6 with TRBJ1-1; 7 bases map to TRBD1. With 1 base clipped from V and 1 base from J, the junction kept 3 bases outside the gene matches. The CDR3 has 15 residues. The germline V gene has CDR1 SGHVS and CDR2 FNYEAQ. The CDR3 nucleotides are TGTGCCAGCAGCTTAGGCTCAGGGGGGAACACTGAAGCTTTCTTT. This sequence encodes CASSLGSGGNTEAFF.

Regarding this clone: The junction shows a germline mismatch at one end, possibly a read error. V usage is TRBV5-6 and J usage is TRBJ2-7, with 8 bases that match TRBD2. CDR3 size: 12 residues. Germline V gene data show CDR1 as SGHDT and CDR2 as YYEEEE. The CDR3 DNA follows: TGTGCCAGCAGCCGGGGGGGAATCTACGTACACTTC. Protein sequence: CASSRGGIYVHF.

In its sample, this clone was seen a few times. The V gene is TRBV5-3, the J gene TRBJ2-2, with 7 bases matching TRBD1. TRBV5-3 is classed as an ORF, of uncertain function. The CDR3 runs to 16 residues. Trimming at V came to 0 bases and at J to 5 bases, leaving 7 bases not matched to a gene. CDR3 nucleotide sequence: TGTGCCAGAAGCTTGGCCTGGCAGGGGGTTACCGGGGAGCTGTTTTTT. This codes for CARSLAWQGVTGELFF.

With respect to this clone: Other DNA sequences in the same sample also yield this CDR3. The CDR3 reads CASSYTDRGYGYTF. As DNA, the CDR3 is TGTGCCAGCAGTTATACGGACAGGGGCTATGGCTACACCTTC. The rearrangement joins TRBV6-5 to TRBJ1-2, with 9 positions matching TRBD1. The germline gives CDR1 MNHEY, CDR2 SVGAGI. CDR3 length: 14 amino acids. The V and J ends lost 3 bases and 4 bases, in that order; junction bases with no gene match: 3.

This chain joins TRBV7-8 and TRBJ2-7; 10 bases map to TRBD1. V gave up 5 bases and J gave up 4 bases; unmatched junction bases: 32. From germline, CDR1 is SGHVS and CDR2 FQNEAQ. There are 23 residues in the CDR3. In nucleotides, the CDR3 is TGTGCCAGCAGCCAACCCGGGACAGGGGCTTTGCGGGAACAAGTCATCGCGGAATACGAGCAGTACTTC. Its protein is CASSQPGTGALREQVIAEYEQYF.

V usage is TRBV3-1 (or the pseudogene TRBV3-2) and J usage is TRBJ2-1, with D tentatively TRBD2 (6 bases). CDR3 size: 12 residues. CDR1 is LGHDT and CDR2 is YNNKEL in the germline V gene (reference sequence). Trimming shortened V by 3 bases and J by 8 bases, and 8 bases separated the two germline ends. Here the CDR3 reads CASSQDYHEQFF. Here the CDR3 DNA reads TGTGCCAGCAGCCAGGACTATCATGAGCAGTTCTTC.

The V call is TRBV19, the J call TRBJ2-2; D unclear. In germline, CDR1 is LNHDA, CDR2 SQIVND (reference sequence). V lost 2 bases to trimming and J lost 4 bases, with 11 bases between them. CDR3 size: 15 residues. Here the CDR3 reads CASSILGRSTGELFF. As DNA, the CDR3 is TGTGCCAGTAGTATACTGGGCAGATCCACCGGGGAGCTGTTTTTT.

J is TRBJ2-1 and V is TRBV28; possibly TRBD2 for D (5 bases). The length of the CDR3 is 15 residues. Germline V gene data show CDR1 as MDHEN and CDR2 as SYDVKM. The V end lost 6 bases, the J end lost 0 bases, and 12 bases lay between the germline ends. The DNA for the CDR3 is TGTGCCAGCAGAGAAGCGGTTAGCTCCTACAATGAGCAGTTCTTC. The encoded protein is CASREAVSSYNEQFF.

The rearrangement links TRBV18 to TRBJ1-5; D perhaps matches TRBD1 (6 bases). CDR3 size: 15 residues. Germline assignment: CDR1 KGHSH and CDR2 LQKENI. Between the trimmed V and J ends, which lost 2 bases and 0 bases, there was a span of 8 bases. The CDR3 here is CASSPDRFSNQPQHF. The CDR3 coding sequence is TGTGCCAGCTCACCAGACAGGTTTAGCAATCAGCCCCAGCATTTT.

A remark on this clone: Within the sample, other DNA sequences also encode this same CDR3. The V gene is TRBV6-5, the J gene TRBJ2-7, with D tentatively TRBD1 (5 bases). The germline V gene has CDR1 MNHEY and CDR2 SVGAGI. V was clipped by 7 bases and J by 2 bases, with 9 bases between them. This CDR3 contains 12 residues. CDR3 loop: CASISGTYEQYF. CDR3 nucleotides: TGTGCCAGCATCTCAGGGACCTACGAGCAGTACTTC.

This CDR3 is CASSGTELYGYTF. The CDR3 nucleotides are TGTGCCAGCAGCGGGACAGAATTGTATGGCTACACCTTC. The V and J genes are TRBV12-3 or TRBV12-4 and TRBJ1-2; 7 bases are a match to TRBD1. This CDR3 contains 13 residues. The trim removed 6 bases at V and 5 bases at J, leaving 6 bases unmatched.